The 2 T cell receptor beta chains presented below share a single source sample, sequenced in a study of blood T cell repertoires in COVID-19. The data were produced by immunoSEQ multiplex PCR, yet TCRdb's version contains in-frame clones alone and is incomplete. The table lists 100,000 to 150,000 clones, around 88% of them singletons. Sequencing used peripheral blood. These receptors all stem from a man between 45 and 60 years old with acute or convalescent COVID-19.

This clone was observed a handful of times. The chain uses TRBV19 and TRBJ1-2, with D possibly being TRBD1 (6 bases). The ends were cut back, 7 bases at V and 4 bases at J, with 13 bases in the middle. Germline V gene lookup returns CDR1 LNHDA and CDR2 SQIVND (reference sequence). The CDR3 is 13 residues long. As DNA, the CDR3 is TGTGCCAGTACCTCAGGGGCCTCCTATGGCTACACCTTC. It yields the protein CASTSGASYGYTF.

This chain joins TRBV2 and TRBJ2-1, with 7 bases fitting TRBD2. V was pared by 6 bases and J by 3 bases, with 11 bases of the junction left unmatched. Germline loops: CDR1 SNHLY, CDR2 FYNNEI. This CDR3 has 16 residues. The CDR3 spells CASSPRTRSIYNEQFF. The DNA of the CDR3 is TGTGCCAGCAGCCCACGGACTAGAAGTATCTACAATGAGCAGTTCTTC.